The 10 T cell receptor beta chains reported below all come from one sample, sequenced in a study of OX40 agonist ivuxolimab in advanced cancers. Only in-frame clones appear in the TCRdb table, and some are missing; sequencing was by immunoSEQ multiplex PCR. This sample carries just under 65,000 clones, roughly nine tenths of them seen once, and the ten largest clones take less than 14%. The sample here was CD4+ or CD8+ T cells sorted from blood, taken in a trial of the OX40 agonist ivuxolimab. The receptors here all came from an adult with an advanced solid tumor such as melanoma, head and neck, liver or kidney cancer.

Points on this clone: Other DNA variants within this sample encode the same CDR3. The chain recombines TRBV15 with TRBJ1-5; D possibly corresponds to TRBD1 (5 bases). Germline V gene data show CDR1 as LNHNV and CDR2 as YYDKDF (reference sequence). Trimming removed 1 base at V and 3 bases at J, with 13 bases between. This CDR3 is built from 16 residues. The CDR3: CATSRGVGANNQPQHF. DNA for the CDR3: TGTGCCACCAGCAGAGGGGTAGGGGCTAACAATCAGCCCCAGCATTTT.

This chain joins TRBV7-2 and TRBJ2-5; tentative D call: TRBD2 (6 bases). With 5 bases removed from V and 0 bases from J, the gap between germline ends came to 13 bases. The V gene's germline CDR1 is SGHTA and CDR2 FQGNSA. The CDR3 runs to 15 residues. DNA of the CDR3: TGTGCCAGCAGCCCCCCCGGAGGGGACCAAGAGACCCAGTACTTC. Amino acid sequence: CASSPPGGDQETQYF.

The CDR3 spells CATEGPSGRATEQYF. In DNA, the CDR3 is TGTGCCACCGAAGGGCCTAGCGGGAGGGCCACCGAGCAGTACTTC. The rearrangement uses TRBV2 and TRBJ2-7, with TRBD2 matching 12 bases. Germline CDR1 reads SNHLY; CDR2 reads FYNNEI. The CDR3 runs to 15 residues. Trimming removed 10 bases from V and 6 bases from J; junction bases left unmatched: 13.

DNA for the CDR3: TGTGCCAGCAGTACTGACCAGGGGACTAATGAAAAACTGTTTTTT. Protein sequence: CASSTDQGTNEKLFF. The rearrangement joins TRBV6-6 to TRBJ1-4; D may be TRBD1 (6 bases). V was pared by 5 bases and J by 2 bases, with 12 bases between. The CDR3 spans 15 residues. Germline CDR1 is MNHNY and CDR2 is SVGAGI (reference sequence).

The chain carries TRBV5-1 and TRBJ1-2; 7 bases fit TRBD1. The V gene end was trimmed by 1 base and the J gene end by 6 bases; junction bases not matched to a gene: 6. CDR3 length equals 14 residues. The V gene's germline CDR1 is SGHRS and CDR2 YFSETQ. CDR3 amino acids: CASSLLGGRDGYTF. CDR3 in DNA: TGCGCCAGCAGCTTGTTAGGGGGCCGCGATGGCTACACCTTC.

This sequence joins TRBV6-4 and TRBJ1-1; D unclear. The V gene lost 1 base and the J gene lost 4 bases, with 10 bases spanning the gap. CDR1 and CDR2 (germline): MRHNA, SNTAGT. This CDR3 contains 14 residues. The chain's CDR3 is CASSDWRESTEAFF. In DNA, the CDR3 is TGTGCCAGCAGTGACTGGAGGGAGAGCACTGAAGCTTTCTTT.

This chain links TRBV28 with TRBJ2-7; 7 bases are shared with TRBD2. This CDR3 has 12 residues. Germline-derived CDR1 and CDR2 are MDHEN and SYDVKM. Losses at the gene ends were 8 bases for V and 3 bases for J; bases not matched to a gene: 4. This CDR3 reads CASGGGSYEQYF. The CDR3, as DNA: TGTGCCAGCGGGGGAGGGAGCTACGAGCAGTACTTC.

This clone was detected once. The genes are TRBV28 and TRBJ1-5; D gene ambiguous. This CDR3 contains 12 residues. Germline values: CDR1 MDHEN, CDR2 SYDVKM. With 7 bases removed from V and 3 bases from J, the gap between germline ends came to 7 bases. The CDR3, as DNA: TGTGCCAGCACCGATCCCAATCAGCCCCAGCATTTT. It is translated as CASTDPNQPQHF.

This chain links TRBV15 with TRBJ2-7; TRBD2 might be the D (5 bases). CDR3 length: 14 residues. CDR1 is LNHNV and CDR2 is YYDKDF in the germline V gene (reference sequence). Trimming removed 5 bases at V and 3 bases at J, with 14 bases between. CDR3 sequence: CATSRTLGGYEQYF. In DNA, the CDR3 is TGTGCCACCAGCCGTACGCTAGGAGGCTACGAGCAGTACTTC.

The genes are TRBV5-1 and TRBJ2-3; 12 bases are a match to TRBD2. The CDR3 is made up of 15 amino acids. Germline CDR1 is SGHRS and CDR2 is YFSETQ. The V and J ends lost 2 bases and 3 bases, in that order; junction bases with no gene match: 1. CDR3 loop: CASSFGTSGTDTQYF. In DNA form, the CDR3 reads TGCGCCAGCAGCTTCGGGACTAGCGGGACAGATACGCAGTATTTT.